The rows below give T cell receptor beta chains drawn from one sample of a study of T-cell reconstitution after alpha-beta-depleted transplantation in children. MiXCR was run by TCRdb on the PCR reads, yielding one entry per CDR3 protein. The sample lists roughly 8,100 distinct CDR3 sequences, about an eighth occurring once. The sequences come from PBMCs, mostly from graft donor cells, collected 60 days after TCRalphabeta/CD19-depleted stem cell transplant. The receptors derive from a patient aged 2 to 10 who had a stem cell transplant for inherited bone marrow failure, so the T cells may come from the graft donor. CDR3s include the opening cysteine and the closing phenylalanine or tryptophan. A D gene is named only where the DNA matches it firmly. Clone size, where shown, is once, few, many, or a class for clones that have expanded.

V gene: TRBV2; J gene: TRBJ1-5; clone size: many; D gene: -; CDR3 protein: CASSERHENQPQHF; CDR3 DNA: TGTGCCAGCAGTGAACGGCACGAGAATCAGCCCCAGCATTTT
V gene: TRBV4-3; J gene: TRBJ1-2; clone size: large; D gene: TRBD1; CDR3 protein: CASSHADRVGDYGYTF; CDR3 DNA: TGCGCCAGCAGCCACGCGGACAGGGTAGGAGACTATGGCTACACCTTC
V gene: TRBV7-9; J gene: TRBJ1-5; clone size: many; D gene: -; CDR3 protein: CASRGTANQPQHF; CDR3 DNA: TGTGCCAGCAGGGGGACTGCGAATCAGCCCCAGCATTTT
V gene: TRBV12-5; J gene: TRBJ2-2; clone size: many; D gene: TRBD2; CDR3 protein: CASGLVPLAGITGELFF; CDR3 DNA: TGTGCTAGTGGTTTGGTACCTTTAGCGGGGATCACCGGGGAGCTGTTTTTT
V gene: TRBV7-9; J gene: TRBJ1-2; clone size: -; D gene: TRBD1; CDR3 protein: CASGAGTGVLGYTF; CDR3 DNA: TGTGCCAGCGGCGCCGGGACAGGGGTTCTTGGCTACACCTTC
V gene: TRBV12-3/TRBV12-4; J gene: TRBJ2-1; clone size: many; D gene: TRBD2; CDR3 protein: CASSLRAGGGYNEQFF; CDR3 DNA: TGTGCCAGCAGTTTACGAGCGGGAGGGGGATACAATGAGCAGTTCTTC
V gene: TRBV2; J gene: TRBJ1-1; clone size: many; D gene: -; CDR3 protein: CASTTDTEAFF; CDR3 DNA: TGTGCCAGTACTACAGACACTGAAGCTTTCTTT
V gene: TRBV4-3; J gene: TRBJ2-5; clone size: many; D gene: TRBD2; CDR3 protein: CASSQESSGRWETQYF; CDR3 DNA: TGCGCCAGCAGCCAAGAGTCCAGCGGGAGGTGGGAGACCCAGTACTTC
V gene: TRBV7-9; J gene: TRBJ2-1; clone size: many; D gene: TRBD2; CDR3 protein: CASSSGLAGVNEQFF; CDR3 DNA: TGTGCCAGCAGTTCGGGACTAGCGGGGGTTAATGAGCAGTTCTTC
V gene: TRBV7-2; J gene: TRBJ2-1; clone size: -; D gene: -; CDR3 protein: CASSPHHEQFF; CDR3 DNA: TGTGCCAGCAGTCCACATCATGAGCAGTTCTTC
V gene: TRBV9; J gene: TRBJ2-2; clone size: many; D gene: -; CDR3 protein: CASSSDPNTGELFF; CDR3 DNA: TGTGCCAGCAGCTCGGACCCGAACACCGGGGAGCTGTTTTTT
V gene: TRBV5-1; J gene: TRBJ1-1; clone size: -; D gene: TRBD1; CDR3 protein: CASSQGQGRNTEAFF; CDR3 DNA: TGCGCCAGCAGCCAAGGACAGGGTCGGAACACTGAAGCTTTCTTT
V gene: TRBV4-3; J gene: TRBJ1-6; clone size: many; D gene: -; CDR3 protein: CASSQDLEWNSPLHF; CDR3 DNA: TGCGCCAGCAGCCAAGATCTCGAGTGGAATTCACCCCTCCACTTT
V gene: TRBV5-1; J gene: TRBJ2-7; clone size: many; D gene: TRBD1; CDR3 protein: CASSLGAGDRGLEQYF; CDR3 DNA: TGCGCCAGCAGCTTGGGCGCCGGGGACAGGGGGCTTGAGCAGTACTTC
V gene: TRBV4-2; J gene: TRBJ2-3; clone size: -; D gene: TRBD2; CDR3 protein: CASSLWTSGGTDTQYF; CDR3 DNA: TGTGCCAGCAGCCTCTGGACTAGCGGGGGCACAGATACGCAGTATTTT
V gene: TRBV28; J gene: TRBJ2-7; clone size: many; D gene: -; CDR3 protein: CASSLWDTYEQYF; CDR3 DNA: TGTGCCAGCAGTTTATGGGACACCTACGAGCAGTACTTC
V gene: TRBV25-1; J gene: TRBJ2-1; clone size: many; D gene: -; CDR3 protein: CASSDRWSPATMGQFF; CDR3 DNA: TGTGCCAGCAGTGACCGGTGGAGTCCAGCTACGATGGGGCAGTTCTTC
V gene: TRBV5-5; J gene: TRBJ1-1; clone size: many; D gene: -; CDR3 protein: CASSLGGAGTEAFF; CDR3 DNA: TGTGCCAGCAGCTTGGGGGGGGCCGGGACTGAAGCTTTCTTT
V gene: TRBV18; J gene: TRBJ2-6; clone size: large; D gene: -; CDR3 protein: CASSQGGPGANVLTF; CDR3 DNA: TGTGCCAGCTCCCAGGGGGGTCCTGGGGCCAACGTCCTGACTTTC
V gene: TRBV2; J gene: TRBJ2-5; clone size: many; D gene: TRBD2; CDR3 protein: CASIPAAAGGGETQYF; CDR3 DNA: TGTGCCAGCATCCCCGCGGCGGCGGGAGGGGGGGAGACCCAGTACTTC
V gene: TRBV2; J gene: TRBJ2-6; clone size: many; D gene: -; CDR3 protein: CASRGHSGANVLTF; CDR3 DNA: TGTGCCAGCAGGGGACACTCTGGGGCCAACGTCCTGACTTTC
V gene: TRBV7-9; J gene: TRBJ2-7; clone size: many; D gene: -; CDR3 protein: CASSFWGAKQYF; CDR3 DNA: TGTGCCAGCAGCTTCTGGGGGGCGAAGCAGTACTTC
V gene: TRBV5-1; J gene: TRBJ2-7; clone size: many; D gene: TRBD2; CDR3 protein: CASSRKREGSYEQYF; CDR3 DNA: TGCGCCAGCAGTCGAAAGCGGGAGGGGTCCTACGAGCAGTACTTC
V gene: TRBV12-3/TRBV12-4; J gene: TRBJ1-1; clone size: large; D gene: -; CDR3 protein: CASTLMVNTEAFF; CDR3 DNA: TGTGCCAGCACTTTAATGGTGAACACTGAAGCTTTCTTT
V gene: TRBV12-3/TRBV12-4; J gene: TRBJ1-4; clone size: -; D gene: -; CDR3 protein: CASSLGGGVEKLFF; CDR3 DNA: TGTGCCAGCAGTTTAGGAGGGGGAGTAGAAAAACTGTTTTTT
V gene: TRBV9; J gene: TRBJ2-5; clone size: many; D gene: TRBD2; CDR3 protein: CASSVGASGRSVETQYF; CDR3 DNA: TGTGCCAGCAGCGTAGGAGCTAGCGGGAGGTCGGTAGAGACCCAGTACTTC
V gene: TRBV4-3; J gene: TRBJ2-7; clone size: many; D gene: -; CDR3 protein: CASSQAQGHPYEQYF; CDR3 DNA: TGCGCCAGCAGCCAAGCGCAGGGCCACCCCTACGAGCAGTACTTC
V gene: TRBV11-3; J gene: TRBJ2-2; clone size: many; D gene: -; CDR3 protein: CASSSWTDNTGELFF; CDR3 DNA: TGTGCCAGCAGCTCATGGACTGACAACACCGGGGAGCTGTTTTTT
V gene: TRBV20-1; J gene: TRBJ1-2; clone size: many; D gene: -; CDR3 protein: CSARAGRGYTF; CDR3 DNA: TGCAGTGCTAGAGCCGGTAGGGGCTACACCTTC
V gene: TRBV12-3/TRBV12-4; J gene: TRBJ1-1; clone size: many; D gene: TRBD1; CDR3 protein: CASSWTGTGNTEAFF; CDR3 DNA: TGTGCCAGCAGTTGGACCGGGACAGGGAACACTGAAGCTTTCTTT
V gene: TRBV9; J gene: TRBJ2-3; clone size: many; D gene: TRBD1; CDR3 protein: CASSVAGTGDRHGTDTQYF; CDR3 DNA: TGTGCCAGCAGCGTAGCCGGGACAGGGGATCGACACGGCACAGATACGCAGTATTTT
V gene: TRBV12-3/TRBV12-4; J gene: TRBJ2-1; clone size: -; D gene: TRBD2; CDR3 protein: CASSLVTSVRSSYNEQFF; CDR3 DNA: TGTGCCAGCAGTTTAGTTACTAGCGTCAGGAGCTCCTACAATGAGCAGTTCTTC
V gene: TRBV28; J gene: TRBJ1-1; clone size: many; D gene: -; CDR3 protein: CASSYPTGMTEAFF; CDR3 DNA: TGTGCCAGCAGTTATCCTACAGGGATGACTGAAGCTTTCTTT
V gene: TRBV16; J gene: TRBJ2-7; clone size: -; D gene: -; CDR3 protein: CASCQQWGDSYEQYF; CDR3 DNA: TGTGCCTCCTGCCAACAGTGGGGGGACTCCTACGAGCAGTACTTC